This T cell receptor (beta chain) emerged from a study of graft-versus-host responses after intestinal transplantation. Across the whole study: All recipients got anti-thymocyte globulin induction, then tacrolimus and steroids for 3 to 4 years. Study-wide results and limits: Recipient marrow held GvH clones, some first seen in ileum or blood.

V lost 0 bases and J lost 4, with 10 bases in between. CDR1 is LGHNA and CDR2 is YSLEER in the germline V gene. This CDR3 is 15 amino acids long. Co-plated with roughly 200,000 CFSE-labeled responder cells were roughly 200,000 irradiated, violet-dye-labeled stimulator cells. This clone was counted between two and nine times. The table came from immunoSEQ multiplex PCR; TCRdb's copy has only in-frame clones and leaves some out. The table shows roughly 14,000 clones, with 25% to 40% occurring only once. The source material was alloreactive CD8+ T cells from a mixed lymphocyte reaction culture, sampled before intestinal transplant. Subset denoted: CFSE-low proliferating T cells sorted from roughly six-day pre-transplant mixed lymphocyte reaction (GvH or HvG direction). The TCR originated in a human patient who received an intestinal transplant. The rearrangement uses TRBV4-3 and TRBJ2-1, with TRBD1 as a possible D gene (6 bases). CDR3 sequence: CASSQEGQLYNEQFF. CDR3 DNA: TGCGCCAGCAGCCAAGAAGGACAGTTATACAATGAGCAGTTCTTC.